This record covers a single T cell receptor beta chain. Its antigen is currently unknown. Patients with a history of autoimmune disease or on systemic immunosuppression were excluded. This entry belongs to a study of OX40 agonist ivuxolimab in advanced cancers. Across the study: A mean age of approximately 58 years, range roughly 20 to 90, was recorded, and about 83% were male.

Clones were read by immunoSEQ multiplex PCR, and TCRdb kept only the in-frame ones, dropping some. The sample records roughly 25,000 clones, 78% being singletons. Regarding the study as a whole: The mean number of expanded clones was higher in CD8+ T cells than in CD4+. Normalized expansion of T-cell clones was also low for some nonresponders.

In germline, CDR1 is MGHRA, CDR2 YSYEKL. V was cut by 1 base and J by 9 bases, with 22 bases left in between. This CDR3 region has 17 residues. This chain connects TRBV4-1 to TRBJ2-1; D tentatively fits TRBD1 or TRBD2 (5 bases each). The sequencing used CD4+ or CD8+ T cells sorted from blood, collected in a trial of the OX40 agonist ivuxolimab. The sequence was obtained from an adult with an advanced solid tumor such as melanoma, head and neck, liver or kidney cancer. The CDR3 coding sequence is TGCGCCAGCAGCCAAGTGGGAAGCCTTATTGGGGGTTCTGAGCAGTTCTTC. It codes for CASSQVGSLIGGSEQFF.